A selection of T cell receptor beta chains follows, all from one sample in a study of blood T cell repertoires in COVID-19. Sequencing was performed with immunoSEQ multiplex PCR; in TCRdb, only in-frame clones are kept and a portion is missing. The repertoire holds a few hundred thousand clones, with 90% as singletons. The sequenced sample was PBMCs or T cells enriched from blood (not recorded which). Every receptor here comes from a woman younger than 30 with acute COVID-19. CDR3s leave out the opening cysteine and the closing phenylalanine or tryptophan.

V gene,CDR3 protein
TRBV7-3,ASSQSGARADTQY
TRBV5-1,ASRLQKPQGGTGELF
TRBV7-9,AIASSGANVLT
TRBV18,ASSLSGGGYEQY
TRBV7-8,ASSTATAGGLS
TRBV28,ASSLRLYEQY
TRBV10-1,ASISGDSPNTGELF
TRBV2,ASSGTAANQPQH
TRBV14,ASSKLVDGYT
TRBV28,ASSLDRGRDYGYT
TRBV5-1,ASSPLQGGGEAF
TRBV27,ASRQGSRAQPQH
TRBV7-8,ASSRHSPDRGTYNEQF
TRBV5-1,ASSLALLAGSMTGELF
TRBV19,ASGQGINGGNTIY
TRBV6-5,ASIARARGDGYT
TRBV5-1,ASSLGLTSYNEQF
TRBV7-6,ASSPIGGGPGEQY
TRBV11-2,ASSSRPQGARSPLH
TRBV27,ASSLSGRQETQY
TRBV28,ASSRTATRSYNSPLH
TRBV7-6,ASSAGGGASTGELF